A single sample gave rise to the 20 T cell receptor beta chains below, sequenced in a study of early stage breast cancer tumors. TCRdb's copy holds only in-frame clones and misses some; the assay was immunoSEQ multiplex PCR. The sample carries 45,000 to 65,000 clones, over 75% recorded once. Material: blood. These receptors were obtained from a person in their 40s with breast cancer.

The chain couples TRBV5-1 to TRBJ2-7; possible D gene TRBD1, 6 bases. CDR3 length: 15 amino acids. Germline CDR1 is SGHRS and CDR2 is YFSETQ. The V gene lost 4 bases and the J gene lost 0 bases, with 14 bases spanning the gap. The CDR3 sequence is CASSEGQTSSYEQYF. Here the CDR3 DNA reads TGCGCCAGCAGCGAGGGACAAACAAGCTCCTACGAGCAGTACTTC.

The V and J genes are TRBV29-1 and TRBJ1-1; weak D call: TRBD1 (6 bases). Trimming took 4 bases from V and 0 from J, leaving 12 bases between them. CDR3 length equals 14 residues. Germline CDR1 SQVTM, CDR2 ANQGSEA. The CDR3 spells CSVARDNMNTEAFF. DNA for the CDR3: TGCAGCGTTGCTCGGGACAACATGAACACTGAAGCTTTCTTT. The full variable domain, with the rest looked up from reference TRBV29-1 and TRBJ1-1, is SAVISQKPSRDICQRGTSLTIQCQVDSQVTMMFWYRQQPGQSLTLIATANQGSEATYESGFVIDKFPISRPNLTFSTLTVSNMSPEDSSIYLCSVARDNMNTEAFFGQGTRLTVV.

Remarks on this clone: One junction end does not reproduce the germline sequence, and a read error may be involved. The chain couples TRBV18 to TRBJ2-3; D is undetermined. The CDR3 is 13 amino acids. Germline CDR1 KGHSH, CDR2 LQKENI. CDR3 coding DNA: TGTGCCAGCTCCCCACCCGCCTTAGATACGCAGTATTTT. Its protein is CASSPPALDTQYF. The full variable domain, in which reference TRBV18 and TRBJ2-3 provide the parts outside the CDR3, is NAGVMQNPRHLVRRRGQEARLRCSPMKGHSHVYWYRQLPEEGLKFMVYLQKENIIDESGMPKERFSAEFPKEGPSILRIQQVVRGDSAAYFCASSPPALDTQYFGPGTRLTVL.

The rearrangement uses TRBV5-6 and TRBJ2-3, with D possibly matching TRBD2 (6 bases). This CDR3 contains 14 residues. Germline CDR1 reads SGHDT; CDR2 reads YYEEEE. The ends were cut back, 0 bases at V and 4 bases at J, with 9 bases in the middle. CDR3 protein: CASSLVAGPDTQYF. In nucleotides, the CDR3 is TGTGCCAGCAGCTTGGTTGCGGGGCCAGATACGCAGTATTTT.

J is TRBJ2-4 and V is TRBV5-4; perhaps TRBD2 as D (6 bases). The CDR3 has 15 residues. The V end was cut by 1 base, the J end by 9 bases, with 17 bases between. Germline V gene sequence: CDR1 SGHNT, CDR2 YYREEE (reference sequence). CDR3 nucleotide sequence: TGTGCCAGCAGCTTGTCGGCGGGGTTGAAAGGCATTCAGTACTTC. This sequence encodes CASSLSAGLKGIQYF.

V and J are TRBV5-1 and TRBJ2-7, with D hard to call. Germline V CDR1 and CDR2: SGHRS, YFSETQ. The CDR3 runs to 13 residues. Trimming took off 4 bases at V and 6 bases at J, with 14 bases between the two ends. The CDR3 coding sequence is TGCGCCAGCAGCCGGCCGGGTGGCACCGAGCAGTACTTC. This encodes CASSRPGGTEQYF.

This clone was seen a single time. V is TRBV7-2 and J is TRBJ1-5; no clear D gene. The CDR3 spans 16 residues. Germline CDR1 SGHTA, CDR2 FQGNSA. V was pared by 2 bases and J by 2 bases, with 13 bases between. The CDR3 spells CASSLYLIPGNQPQHF. As DNA, the CDR3 is TGTGCCAGCAGCTTATACCTCATTCCCGGCAATCAGCCCCAGCATTTT.

Of note for this clone: The limits of the CDR3 on the DNA are not certain, so only TCRdb's listed CDR3 is given. The rearrangement joins TRBV15 to TRBJ2-5; the listed D gene, TRBD1, was not tested against the DNA. The CDR3 comprises 12 residues, both ends counted. Per the germline V gene, CDR1 is LNHNV and CDR2 is YYDKDF (reference sequence). CDR3 region: CATSRVGTGTNF.

The V and J genes are TRBV15 and TRBJ2-7; weak D call: TRBD2 (5 bases). The germline V gene encodes CDR1 LNHNV and CDR2 YYDKDF (reference sequence). V lost 4 bases and J lost 7, with 17 bases in between. The CDR3 is 14 amino acids. CDR3 amino acids: CATSNDYVLGEQYF. As DNA, the CDR3 is TGTGCCACCAGCAACGACTATGTACTAGGGGAGCAGTACTTC.

The chain uses TRBV19 and TRBJ1-1, with a weak D call TRBD1 (5 bases). Germline-derived CDR1 and CDR2 are LNHDA and SQIVND (reference sequence). This CDR3 spans 14 amino acids. V lost 0 bases and J 6 bases, leaving 11 bases between the germline ends. CDR3 amino acids: CASSIDRGAAEAFF. As DNA, the CDR3 is TGTGCCAGTAGTATAGATCGAGGGGCAGCTGAAGCTTTCTTT.

The chain carries TRBV6-6 and TRBJ1-3; D gene uncertain. This CDR3 is built from 15 residues. Germline CDR1 MNHNY, CDR2 SVGAGI (reference sequence). Trimming took 5 bases from V and 4 from J, leaving 15 bases between them. This chain's CDR3 is CASSDRTLGGNTIYF. Here the CDR3 DNA reads TGTGCCAGCAGTGACCGGACCTTGGGGGGAAACACCATATATTTT.

The chain links TRBV10-3 to TRBJ2-1, with 9 bases matching TRBD2. CDR1 is ENHRY, CDR2 SYGVKD, per germline. V lost 4 bases, J lost 1 base, and 5 bases stayed unmatched. The CDR3 consists of 16 residues. This chain's CDR3 is CAISGSLAGSYNEQFF. CDR3 bases: TGTGCCATCAGTGGGTCCCTAGCGGGGTCCTACAATGAGCAGTTCTTC.

V gene TRBV10-2 combines with J gene TRBJ2-1; 15 nucleotides match TRBD2. The V segment lost 3 bases and the J segment 3 bases; nucleotides outside the gene matches: 9. The V gene's germline CDR1 is WSHSY and CDR2 SAAADI. The CDR3 runs to 19 residues. The CDR3 is CASSEFLGTSGRFYNEQFF. CDR3 bases: TGCGCCAGCAGTGAATTCCTCGGGACTAGCGGGAGGTTCTACAATGAGCAGTTCTTC.

The chain has TRBV27 and TRBJ1-2; D is undetermined. Germline-derived CDR1 and CDR2 are MNHEY and SMNVEV (reference sequence). This CDR3 contains 13 residues. V lost 1 base and J lost 8, with 11 bases in between. This chain's CDR3 is CASSLFGEVGYTF. The CDR3 DNA is TGTGCCAGCAGTTTATTCGGGGAGGTAGGCTACACCTTC.

The gene calls are TRBV28 and TRBJ2-7; D is possibly TRBD1 or TRBD2 (5 bases each). Germline assignment: CDR1 MDHEN and CDR2 SYDVKM. CDR3 length: 14 amino acids. Between the trimmed V and J ends, which lost 7 bases and 4 bases, there was a span of 17 bases. In DNA, the CDR3 is TGTGCCAGCATCCGGGACCGTGGATCTTACGAGCAGTACTTC. Translation gives CASIRDRGSYEQYF.

This chain uses TRBV30 with TRBJ2-5; 9 bases map to TRBD2. Germline V gene sequence: CDR1 GTSNPN, CDR2 SVGIG (reference sequence). J gave up 7 bases and V 4 bases, and 4 bases lay outside the gene matches. This CDR3 has 12 amino acids. CDR3 residues: CAWMSSGTTQYF. CDR3 sequence (DNA): TGTGCCTGGATGTCTAGCGGGACGACCCAGTACTTC.

V gene TRBV9 combines with J gene TRBJ2-3; the D gene is possibly TRBD2 (6 bases). Trimming left V 2 bases short and J 4 bases short, with 11 bases between. This CDR3 spans 14 amino acids. The germline V gene encodes CDR1 SGDLS and CDR2 YYNGEE. CDR3 coding DNA: TGTGCCAGCAGCGTCCAATGGAGGGCAGATACGCAGTATTTT. Protein: CASSVQWRADTQYF.

The rearrangement links TRBV19 to TRBJ1-3; no clear D gene. The CDR3 consists of 14 residues. Between the trimmed V and J ends, which lost 6 bases and 0 bases, there was a span of 9 bases. CDR1 is LNHDA, CDR2 SQIVND, per germline (reference sequence). The DNA for the CDR3 is TGTGCCAGTAGGTCAAGCAGCTCTGGAAACACCATATATTTT. This translates into CASRSSSSGNTIYF.

This clone was detected only a few times. The chain is built from TRBV11-2 and TRBJ2-7; TRBD2 aligns across 16 bases. Germline-derived CDR1 and CDR2 are SGHAT and FQNNGV. CDR3 length equals 18 residues. V shed 4 bases, J shed 6 bases, and the junction held 12 bases outside the gene matches. The CDR3 loop is CASSSGLAGGRVDFEQYF. Here the CDR3 DNA reads TGTGCCAGCAGCTCGGGACTAGCGGGAGGGCGAGTTGATTTCGAGCAGTACTTC.

On this clone itself: Other nucleotide sequences in the sample specify the same CDR3. J is TRBJ2-7 and V is TRBV18; TRBD1 or TRBD2 may be the D gene (5 bases each). Trimming removed 3 bases at V and 0 bases at J, with 12 bases between. Per the germline V gene, CDR1 is KGHSH and CDR2 is LQKENI. This CDR3 contains 15 residues. The CDR3: CASSPGTGSSYEQYF. In nucleotides, the CDR3 is TGTGCCAGCTCACCTGGGACGGGGAGCTCCTACGAGCAGTACTTC.